This T cell receptor beta chain was found in a study of blood T cell repertoires in COVID-19. The wider study: The United States, Italy and Spain provided the acute and convalescent COVID-19 samples. T cells, B-cell-depleted T cells, or PBMCs provided the cDNA or gDNA that served as material.

Study processing details: Scientists estimated how many nucleated cells there were by amplifying reference gene primers. Clones were sequenced by immunoSEQ multiplex PCR, and TCRdb holds only the in-frame ones, with some missing. That table supplies the V and J calls and clone size; D and trimming were determined from the DNA. Here the sample spans under 250,000 clones, about nine tenths being singletons. Germline-derived CDR1 and CDR2 are LNHNV and YYDKDF (reference sequence). Trimming at V came to 0 bases and at J to 3 bases, leaving 6 bases not matched to a gene. This CDR3 has 16 amino acids. The source of this sequence is a woman aged 55 to 70 with acute or convalescent COVID-19. The source material was peripheral blood. The rearrangement uses TRBV15 and TRBJ1-1; 8 bases line up with TRBD1. The CDR3 DNA reads as TGTGCCACCAGCAGAGATCACAGGGGGTTTGACACTGAAGCTTTCTTT. Amino acids: CATSRDHRGFDTEAFF.